In its sample, the clone carrying this T cell receptor (beta chain) was seen many times. The data were taken from a study of T cells in Graves' hyperthyroidism and ophthalmopathy. Researchers amplified the TCR beta CDR3 regions from RNA transcripts. The TCR CDR3 was amplified in a first-round RT-PCR using the HTBI primer set. In TCRdb, the multiplex PCR reads were re-called with MiXCR into one record per CDR3 protein. The data contain some 270,000 distinct CDR3 sequences, about 13% of them singletons. The CDR3 runs 15 residues. Germline CDR1 and CDR2: SGHRS and YFSETQ. Trimming took 4 bases from V and 7 from J, leaving 15 bases between them.

This clonotype originated in a woman aged 40 to 50 with Graves' hyperthyroidism. This rearrangement joins TRBV5-1 to TRBJ1-6; D perhaps matches TRBD1 (6 bases). Sequences were obtained from blood. The CDR3 reads CASSPVQGTNSPLHF. CDR3 in DNA: TGCGCCAGCAGCCCAGTCCAGGGGACCAATTCACCCCTCCACTTT.